The 13 T cell receptor beta chains below all came from one sample that was sequenced in a study of blood T cell repertoires in COVID-19 (dated by TCRdb to 2020 to 2021). The library was built by means of the immunoSEQ multiplex PCR assay. TCRdb mirrors the immuneACCESS table, restricted to in-frame sequences. Some clones are absent from its copies; in checked studies, under half trace to an unresolved V gene, and the reason for the others is unknown. Recorded for this sample are roughly 70,000 clones; roughly nine tenths of them occurred a single time. The ten largest account for over 1.2% of the sample. The source material was peripheral blood. The source of these receptors is a man in his forties or fifties with acute or convalescent COVID-19.

The chain joins TRBV7-3 to TRBJ2-3, with 9 bases aligning to TRBD2. The CDR3 spans 14 residues. V shed 4 bases, J shed 2 bases, and the junction held 1 base outside the gene matches. Germline assignment: CDR1 SGHTA and CDR2 FQGTGA. The CDR3 DNA sequence: TGTGCCAGCAGCTCGGGACTAGCCACAGATACGCAGTATTTT. Protein: CASSSGLATDTQYF.

The chain carries TRBV7-2 and TRBJ1-5; 9 positions match TRBD1. The ends lost 5 bases at V and 7 bases at J; junction bases unmatched: 9. The CDR3 is made up of 15 amino acids. Germline lookup yields CDR1 SGHTA and CDR2 FQGNSA. The CDR3 spells CASSARTGVGQPQHF. The CDR3 DNA reads TGTGCCAGCAGCGCCAGGACAGGGGTAGGGCAGCCCCAGCATTTT. Variable domain in full (rest from reference TRBV7-2 and TRBJ1-5): GAGVSQSPSNKVTEKGKDVELRCDPISGHTALYWYRQSLGQGLEFLIYFQGNSAPDKSGLPSDRFSAERTGGSVSTLTIQRTQQEDSAVYLCASSARTGVGQPQHFGDGTRLSIL.

This chain connects TRBV10-3 to TRBJ2-3; TRBD1 is a possible D gene (5 bases). This CDR3 contains 13 residues. Germline values: CDR1 ENHRY, CDR2 SYGVKD. V was pared by 10 bases and J by 0 bases, with 11 bases between. The CDR3 nucleotides read TGTGCCACACAGACAGAGAGCACAGATACGCAGTATTTT. Amino acids: CATQTESTDTQYF.

This chain uses TRBV11-2 with TRBJ2-3, with 7 bases lining up with TRBD2. The V segment lost 5 bases and the J segment 5 bases; nucleotides outside the gene matches: 16. Germline V gene data show CDR1 as SGHAT and CDR2 as FQNNGV. This CDR3 has 17 residues. The CDR3 here is CASSLGRRRLALDTQYF. As DNA, the CDR3 is TGTGCCAGCAGCCTTGGGCGGCGTCGACTAGCTTTAGATACGCAGTATTTT.

The J gene is TRBJ1-1, the V gene TRBV3-1 (or the pseudogene TRBV3-2); possibly TRBD1 for D (6 bases). Germline-derived CDR1 and CDR2 are LGHDT and YNNKEL (reference sequence). CDR3 size: 16 residues. V lost 7 bases to trimming and J lost 4 bases, with 22 bases between them. The CDR3 here is CASTYRGRGGGTEAFF. The CDR3 nucleotides are TGTGCCAGCACCTACCGGGGGAGGGGAGGGGGCACTGAAGCTTTCTTT.

This rearrangement joins TRBV10-3 to TRBJ2-3; 11 bases are shared with TRBD2. Trimming at V came to 5 bases and at J to 4 bases, leaving 5 bases not matched to a gene. CDR3 size: 15 residues. Germline V gene data show CDR1 as ENHRY and CDR2 as SYGVKD. The CDR3 DNA is TGTGCCATCAGTCCTAGCGGGAGGAGCCCAGATACGCAGTATTTT. It encodes CAISPSGRSPDTQYF.

This clone was observed a single time. The chain combines TRBV29-1 with TRBJ2-2, with 12 positions matching TRBD2. The CDR3 has 16 residues. The J segment lost 5 bases and the V segment lost 5 bases, leaving 9 bases of the junction unmatched. Looked up from germline, CDR1 is SQVTM and CDR2 is ANQGSEA. CDR3: CSVSGRGTSGTGELFF. The CDR3 DNA reads as TGCAGCGTTTCTGGTCGTGGGACTAGCGGGACCGGGGAGCTGTTTTTT.

The chain is built from TRBV9 and TRBJ1-1, with a weak D call TRBD1 (6 bases). This CDR3 comprises 13 residues. V was pared by 5 bases and J by 3 bases, with 11 bases between. Germline V gene lookup returns CDR1 SGDLS and CDR2 YYNGEE. The CDR3 nucleotides read TGTGCCAGCAGGGGACACCCGGACACTGAAGCTTTCTTT. Translation: CASRGHPDTEAFF. The whole variable domain, filled in from reference TRBV9 and TRBJ1-1, reads DSGVTQTPKHLITATGQRVTLRCSPRSGDLSVYWYQQSLDQGLQFLIQYYNGEERAKGNILERFSAQQFPDLHSELNLSSLELGDSALYFCASRGHPDTEAFFGQGTRLTVV.

V usage is TRBV27 and J usage is TRBJ2-3, with TRBD2 as a possible D gene (6 bases). CDR1 and CDR2 (germline): MNHEY, SMNVEV (reference sequence). This CDR3 has 15 amino acids. V dropped 5 bases and J dropped 6 bases, with 18 bases sitting between them. The CDR3 sequence is CASSPRASGGDTQYF. Written as DNA, the CDR3 is TGTGCCAGCAGTCCCCGGGCCTCCGGAGGGGATACGCAGTATTTT.

The J gene is TRBJ1-2, the V gene TRBV7-3; D perhaps matches TRBD1 (5 bases). V dropped 4 bases and J dropped 4 bases, with 10 bases sitting between them. The CDR3 consists of 13 residues. Germline CDR1 SGHTA, CDR2 FQGTGA. DNA for the CDR3: TGTGCCAGCAGCTCAGGGATTGGCTATGGCTACACCTTC. As protein: CASSSGIGYGYTF.

The chain employs TRBV27 and TRBJ1-1; D is possibly TRBD1 (6 bases). Germline CDR1 and CDR2: MNHEY and SMNVEV (reference sequence). Trimming cost V 3 bases and J 4 bases, with 12 bases left between them. The CDR3 contains 14 residues. The CDR3 DNA is TGTGCCAGCAGTTTCCAACAGGGTGGCACTGAAGCTTTCTTT. It encodes CASSFQQGGTEAFF.

The rearrangement joins TRBV25-1 to TRBJ2-3, with D possibly matching TRBD1 (5 bases). CDR3 length: 13 residues. V was shortened by 5 bases and J by 4 bases, with 10 bases between the two germline ends. The germline CDR1 and CDR2 sequences are MGHDK and SYGVNS. The CDR3 coding sequence is TGTGCCAGCAGTTCCACAGGTGCAGATACGCAGTATTTT. It codes for CASSSTGADTQYF. Full variable domain (missing parts from reference TRBV25-1 and TRBJ2-3): EADIYQTPRYLVIGTGKKITLECSQTMGHDKMYWYQQDPGMELHLIHYSYGVNSTEKGDLSSESTVSRIRTEHFPLTLESARPSHTSQYLCASSSTGADTQYFGPGTRLTVL.

The rearrangement uses TRBV5-4 and TRBJ2-5, with a tentative D call TRBD1 (5 bases). Per the germline V gene, CDR1 is SGHNT and CDR2 is YYREEE (reference sequence). Trimming pared 5 bases from V and 3 bases from J, leaving 17 bases between. This CDR3 has 15 amino acids. CDR3 DNA sequence: TGTGCCAGCAGATCCCTAGGAAGGGGAAAAGAGACCCAGTACTTC. Translation: CASRSLGRGKETQYF.